This passage covers 11 T cell receptor beta chains from one sample sequenced in a study of CXCR3-negative and CXCR3-positive naive CD8 T cells. Study findings and constraints: Against CXCR3-negative naive cells, CXCR3-positive naive cells showed more hydrophobic TRB CDR3s.

cDNA libraries for TRB were generated by 5' RACE incorporating UMI labels. TCRdb re-called the 5' RACE reads and shows each CDR3 protein once, DNA omitted. Here the sample table reports approximately 100,000 distinct CDR3 sequences. Their antigens are not known. Sequencing was carried out using naive CXCR3+ CD8+ T cells from blood. Subset indicated: CD45RO-CCR7+CD27+CD95- naive CD8+ T cells expressing CXCR3 (TNR3+). The origin of the receptors is a human donor in good health. Some clones in this sample may be carry-over from other donors' samples.

The chain links TRBV21-1 to TRBJ2-5; the TCRdb D gene call, TRBD2, has no DNA to confirm it. TRBV21-1 is termed a pseudogene. The CDR3 sequence is 21 residues long. CDR3 loop: CASSHPSLLPTSGVVQETQYF.

This chain joins TRBV30 and TRBJ2-1. Germline assignment: CDR1 GTSNPN and CDR2 SVGIG (reference sequence). The CDR3 runs to 12 residues. CDR3 residues: CAWGKINNEQFF. Combining the CDR3 with reference TRBV30 and TRBJ2-1 gives the whole variable domain SQTIHQWPATLVQPVGSPLSLECTVEGTSNPNLYWYRQAAGRGLQLLFYSVGIGQISSEVPQNLSASRPQDRQFILSSKKLLLSDSGFYLCAWGKINNEQFFGPGTRLTVL.

This chain links TRBV12-3 or TRBV12-4 with TRBJ2-1; TCRdb selects TRBD1, and the lack of DNA leaves this call unchecked. This CDR3 is 13 amino acids long. The CDR3 spells CAGGQGAYNEQFF.

The V and J genes are TRBV29-1 and TRBJ2-1; with no DNA, the TCRdb D assignment of TRBD2 cannot be verified. The germline CDR1 and CDR2 sequences are SQVTM and ANQGSEA. CDR3 size: 11 residues. The CDR3 region is CSVAAGPEQFF.

V is TRBV2 and J is TRBJ2-1; no DNA is available, so the TRBD1 call from TCRdb remains unchecked. The CDR3 runs to 16 residues. Germline V gives CDR1 SNHLY, CDR2 FYNNEI. CDR3 sequence reads: CASSDSLALRSDEQFF. Looking up the rest from reference TRBV2 and TRBJ2-1 gives the full variable domain: EPEVTQTPSHQVTQMGQEVILRCVPISNHLYFYWYRQILGQKVEFLVSFYNNEISEKSEIFDDQFSVERPDGSNFTLKIRSTKLEDSAMYFCASSDSLALRSDEQFFGPGTRLTVL.

This chain uses TRBV2 with TRBJ1-1. Germline V gives CDR1 SNHLY, CDR2 FYNNEI. The CDR3 runs to 13 residues. The CDR3 region is CASSEKANTEAFF.

The CDR3 protein is CATSRGTGRGQETQYF. The gene calls are TRBV15 and TRBJ2-5; TCRdb designates TRBD1, a call that cannot be tested without DNA. CDR1 and CDR2 (germline): LNHNV, YYDKDF (reference sequence). The length of the CDR3 is 16 residues.

The chain has TRBV7-9 and TRBJ1-2; TCRdb's D call of TRBD1 is untestable without DNA. The CDR3 is 14 residues long. Per the germline V gene, CDR1 is SEHNR and CDR2 is FQNEAQ (reference sequence). The CDR3 region is CASSDGTGFYGYTF.

The chain combines TRBV27 with TRBJ2-1; the TCRdb call, TRBD1, lacks DNA for checking. From germline, CDR1 is MNHEY and CDR2 SMNVEV (reference sequence). The CDR3 loop spans 16 amino acids. The CDR3 is CASSWSSRGAAHEQFF.

The V call is TRBV20-1, the J call TRBJ2-1; TCRdb names TRBD2, which stays unverified in the absence of DNA. Germline loops: CDR1 DFQATT, CDR2 SNEGSKA (reference sequence). CDR3 length: 16 amino acids. CDR3: CSARGIAGSSYNEQFF.

J is TRBJ2-7 and V is TRBV12-3 or TRBV12-4; without DNA, the TCRdb call of TRBD1 cannot be checked. CDR3 size: 15 residues. CDR3 loop: CASSLGGGLRDEQYF.